These 18 T cell receptor beta chains were all obtained from the same sample, sequenced in a study of vaccination effects on CD4 cells after COVID-19. Ahead of sequencing, the ViraFEST assay grew antigen-specific CD4+ T cells using viral peptide pools. Scientists isolated CD4+ T cells after a roughly ten-day culture period ended. Sometime from March through December 2020, the person acquired a SARS-CoV-2 infection that PCR confirmed. The repertoire was sequenced with immunoSEQ multiplex PCR; TCRdb's copy has only in-frame clones and lacks some. Of around 30,000 clones in the sample, 69% were seen once. No cognate antigen is known for these TCRs. The sample was CD4+ T cells from PBMCs cultured with SARS-CoV-2 spike peptides, taken before COVID-19 vaccination. The origin of the receptors is a human donor who had a prior SARS-CoV-2 infection.

The genes are TRBV5-1 and TRBJ2-5; perhaps TRBD1 as D (6 bases). The germline gives CDR1 SGHRS, CDR2 YFSETQ. The length of the CDR3 is 14 residues. V was trimmed by 4 bases and J by 5 bases, leaving 15 bases between them. The CDR3 loop reads CASSRGSRDETQYF. The CDR3 DNA is TGCGCCAGCAGCAGGGGGTCCAGGGACGAGACCCAGTACTTC.

V and J are TRBV9 and TRBJ1-6; no clear D gene. The V end lost 4 bases, the J end lost 5 bases, and 10 bases lay between the germline ends. From germline, CDR1 is SGDLS and CDR2 YYNGEE. There are 14 residues in the CDR3. CDR3 in amino acids: CASSSQVDNSPLHF. The CDR3 region has the DNA TGTGCCAGCAGCTCTCAGGTCGATAATTCACCCCTCCACTTT.

The rearrangement uses TRBV7-3 and TRBJ2-3; the match to TRBD2 covers 10 bases. The J segment lost 1 base and the V segment lost 5 bases, leaving 6 bases of the junction unmatched. This CDR3 comprises 16 residues. Germline V CDR1 and CDR2: SGHTA, FQGTGA. The CDR3 loop is CASSPRLAGGTDTQYF. Here the CDR3 DNA reads TGTGCCAGCAGCCCAAGGCTAGCGGGGGGCACAGATACGCAGTATTTT.

V and J are TRBV12-5 and TRBJ1-1; D possibly corresponds to TRBD1 (6 bases). This CDR3 comprises 18 residues. Germline V CDR1 and CDR2: LGHNT, FRNRAP. V lost 1 base and J 3 bases, leaving 21 bases between the germline ends. The CDR3 region has the DNA TGTGCTAGTGGTTTGGCCCTTACGGGGGGCCCAAGGGACACTGAAGCTTTCTTT. The encoded protein is CASGLALTGGPRDTEAFF.

The rearrangement joins TRBV5-1 to TRBJ2-1, with 9 nucleotides matching TRBD2. V lost 4 bases to trimming and J lost 2 bases; unmatched junction nucleotides: 16. The V gene's germline CDR1 is SGHRS and CDR2 YFSETQ. The CDR3 loop spans 19 amino acids. This chain's CDR3 is CASSEKTYLAGKPYNEQFF. The CDR3 DNA is TGCGCCAGCAGCGAGAAGACTTATCTAGCGGGAAAGCCCTACAATGAGCAGTTCTTC.

In this sample, this clone turned up a few times. V gene TRBV5-4 combines with J gene TRBJ2-7, with D perhaps TRBD1 (6 bases). The CDR3 loop spans 13 amino acids. V shed 4 bases and J shed 5 bases, with 13 bases lying between them. Germline values: CDR1 SGHNT, CDR2 YYREEE (reference sequence). The DNA of the CDR3 is TGTGCCAGCAGCCCTGACAGGCAGAACGAGCAGTACTTC. It specifies CASSPDRQNEQYF. The full variable domain, in which reference TRBV5-4 and TRBJ2-7 provide the parts outside the CDR3, is ETGVTQSPTHLIKTRGQQVTLRCSSQSGHNTVSWYQQALGQGPQFIFQYYREEENGRGNFPPRFSGLQFPNYSSELNVNALELDDSALYLCASSPDRQNEQYFGPGTRLTVT.

The genes are TRBV29-1 and TRBJ2-1; D unresolved. Trimming removed 1 base from V and 3 bases from J, with 10 bases in between. The CDR3 is 14 amino acids. Germline lookup yields CDR1 SQVTM and CDR2 ANQGSEA. The CDR3 coding sequence is TGCAGCGTTGAAGGAGGTTCGGGCTACAATGAGCAGTTCTTC. Its protein product is CSVEGGSGYNEQFF.

This clone occurred a few times. The V and J genes are TRBV11-2 and TRBJ2-5; D may be TRBD2 (5 bases). V lost 5 bases, J lost 2 bases, and 12 bases lay in between. CDR3 size: 14 residues. Germline CDR1 SGHAT, CDR2 FQNNGV. The CDR3 sequence: CASSTSMGQETQYF. CDR3 DNA sequence: TGTGCCAGCAGCACTAGTATGGGGCAAGAGACCCAGTACTTC.

This clone appeared a few times. The chain joins TRBV4-2 to TRBJ1-2; 7 bases are a match to TRBD1. Germline V lookup: CDR1 LGHNA, CDR2 YNFKEQ. The CDR3 runs to 17 residues. The J segment lost 1 base and the V segment lost 1 base, leaving 9 bases of the junction unmatched. The CDR3 bases are TGTGCCAGCAGCCAAGTAGGACAGGAGTTTTTTAACTATGGCTACACCTTC. This codes for CASSQVGQEFFNYGYTF.

This clone was counted only a few times. This chain links TRBV18 with TRBJ2-7; D possibly corresponds to TRBD1 (5 bases). V was clipped by 1 base and J by 3 bases, with 10 bases between them. This CDR3 has 14 residues. Germline V gene lookup returns CDR1 KGHSH and CDR2 LQKENI. CDR3 residues: CASSPLGQGYEQYF. DNA of the CDR3: TGTGCCAGCTCACCACTTGGCCAGGGCTACGAGCAGTACTTC.

V gene TRBV12-5 combines with J gene TRBJ2-7; D ambiguous. Deletions cut 9 bases from V and 1 base from J, with 10 bases between. Germline assignment: CDR1 LGHNT and CDR2 FRNRAP. The CDR3 has 12 residues. The CDR3 sequence: CASADYSYEQYF. The CDR3 DNA reads TGTGCTAGCGCAGATTATTCCTACGAGCAGTACTTC. Based on the CDR3 plus reference TRBV12-5 and TRBJ2-7, the full variable domain is DARVTQTPRHKVTEMGQEVTMRCQPILGHNTVFWYRQTMMQGLELLAYFRNRAPLDDSGMPKDRFSAEMPDATLATLKIQPSEPRDSAVYFCASADYSYEQYFGPGTRLTVT.

V is TRBV2 and J is TRBJ1-1; no reliable D call. This CDR3 comprises 15 residues. V was clipped by 7 bases and J by 4 bases, with 19 bases between them. CDR1 SNHLY and CDR2 FYNNEI come from the germline V gene. The CDR3 nucleotides read TGTGCCAGCACGGTCAACCCGGGGATGGGCACTGAAGCTTTCTTT. Protein: CASTVNPGMGTEAFF.

V and J are TRBV5-1 and TRBJ2-1, with 8 nucleotides matching TRBD2. The germline V gene has CDR1 SGHRS and CDR2 YFSETQ. The CDR3 length is 15 residues. With V trimmed by 0 bases and J by 7 bases, 6 bases remained unmatched. The CDR3 protein is CASSLALGGGNEQFF. CDR3 DNA sequence: TGCGCCAGCAGCTTGGCTCTCGGGGGGGGGAATGAGCAGTTCTTC.

This rearrangement joins TRBV3-1 (or the pseudogene TRBV3-2) to TRBJ2-2; 10 positions match TRBD2. V was pared by 4 bases and J by 8 bases, with 10 bases of the junction left unmatched. The CDR3 consists of 16 residues. Per germline, CDR1 LGHDT and CDR2 YNNKEL (reference sequence). DNA of the CDR3: TGTGCCAGCAGCCCCCGGCCTAGCGGGAGCGGGGGGGAGCTGTTTTTT. Translating gives CASSPRPSGSGGELFF.

V usage is TRBV5-6 and J usage is TRBJ2-5, with 8 nucleotides matching TRBD2. V lost 1 base and J lost 5; bases outside the gene matches: 4. The CDR3 consists of 14 residues. Germline CDR1 and CDR2: SGHDT and YYEEEE. The CDR3 bases are TGTGCCAGCAGCTTGCAAGCGGGAGCTGAGACCCAGTACTTC. Amino acid sequence: CASSLQAGAETQYF.

This clone was counted only a few times. The CDR3 sequence is CASSLLTGGSVTEAFF. The CDR3 bases are TGTGCCAGCAGCTTGTTAACAGGGGGTTCGGTCACTGAAGCTTTCTTT. This sequence joins TRBV5-6 and TRBJ1-1, with 8 bases identical to TRBD1. CDR1 SGHDT and CDR2 YYEEEE come from the germline V gene. With 1 base clipped from V and 4 bases from J, the junction kept 9 bases outside the gene matches. The CDR3 is 16 residues long.

The J gene is TRBJ2-3, the V gene TRBV19; D remains ambiguous. V lost 3 bases, J lost 2 bases, and 9 bases lay in between. The CDR3 length is 14 residues. Per germline, CDR1 LNHDA and CDR2 SQIVND (reference sequence). Written as DNA, the CDR3 is TGTGCCAGTAGTATTCACCCCCTCACAGATACGCAGTATTTT. As protein: CASSIHPLTDTQYF.

The chain couples TRBV18 to TRBJ1-2; D gene unclear. The V gene lost 0 bases and the J gene lost 2 bases, with 22 bases spanning the gap. Looked up from germline, CDR1 is KGHSH and CDR2 is LQKENI. CDR3 length: 19 residues. CDR3 sequence (DNA): TGTGCCAGCTCACCACCCGGAATATACCCCCAGGATCGAAACTATGGCTACACCTTC. It is translated as CASSPPGIYPQDRNYGYTF.